This is a list of T cell receptor beta chains from one sample in a study of cytomegalovirus exposure and HLA in healthy donors. Method: immunoSEQ multiplex PCR; TCRdb's copy keeps in-frame clones and lacks some. Here the sample spans almost 95,000 clones, 55% to 75% being singletons. Source material: PBMCs. The receptor set was obtained from a man aged 50 or older in good health and CMV-seronegative. CDR3s leave out the opening cysteine and the closing phenylalanine or tryptophan. The D gene is left open where the match is weak. Rows may omit the clone size; those that give it use once, few, many or a size class.

abundance	d_gene	v_gene	j_gene	CDR3aa
.	TRBD1	TRBV19	TRBJ1-6	ASSMDRSSYNSPLH
.	.	TRBV7-2	TRBJ1-3	ASSLEGHRASLGNTIY
.	.	TRBV7-9	TRBJ2-7	ASENRSAYEQY
.	.	TRBV2	TRBJ2-2	ASIRESNTGELF
.	.	TRBV9	TRBJ1-1	ASSVEGGSDTEAF
.	TRBD1	TRBV18	TRBJ1-1	ASSPPAGGLGEAF
few	TRBD1	TRBV5-6	TRBJ2-5	ASSLGRDSRRETQY
few	TRBD1	TRBV7-9	TRBJ2-3	ASSPGQGTDTQY
.	.	TRBV5-1	TRBJ1-6	ASSLVGPQDKSPLH
.	TRBD2	TRBV15	TRBJ2-1	AVSGGGYNEQF
.	TRBD1	TRBV30	TRBJ1-2	AWTGGGYYGYT
.	TRBD1	TRBV18	TRBJ2-3	ASSPKDRVGTDTQY
.	TRBD2	TRBV6-4	TRBJ2-1	ASRRGTSGGGNEQF
few	.	TRBV7-2	TRBJ2-1	ASSLDFSAGRGNEQF
.	TRBD1	TRBV2	TRBJ1-5	ASSTQGAIQPQH
.	TRBD1	TRBV7-9	TRBJ2-5	ASSLALAGGETQY
.	.	TRBV11-1	TRBJ1-1	ASSLGPRFGEAF
few	TRBD2	TRBV6-1	TRBJ2-3	ASSEGTSPTDTQY
few	TRBD1	TRBV9	TRBJ1-1	ASSPSGTGTWDTEAF
.	TRBD1	TRBV10-3	TRBJ1-1	AATGQGGTEAF
few	TRBD1	TRBV5-8	TRBJ1-5	ASSFYRGQPQH
.	.	TRBV10-3	TRBJ1-2	AIRGEGTNYGYT
.	TRBD1	TRBV30	TRBJ1-2	AWSVWRDRGHRGYT
.	.	TRBV4-2	TRBJ1-2	ASSQDLTEVPGYT
few	.	TRBV2	TRBJ2-2	ASSVDTNTGELF
.	TRBD2	TRBV6-5	TRBJ2-3	ASSLSGRRYTQY